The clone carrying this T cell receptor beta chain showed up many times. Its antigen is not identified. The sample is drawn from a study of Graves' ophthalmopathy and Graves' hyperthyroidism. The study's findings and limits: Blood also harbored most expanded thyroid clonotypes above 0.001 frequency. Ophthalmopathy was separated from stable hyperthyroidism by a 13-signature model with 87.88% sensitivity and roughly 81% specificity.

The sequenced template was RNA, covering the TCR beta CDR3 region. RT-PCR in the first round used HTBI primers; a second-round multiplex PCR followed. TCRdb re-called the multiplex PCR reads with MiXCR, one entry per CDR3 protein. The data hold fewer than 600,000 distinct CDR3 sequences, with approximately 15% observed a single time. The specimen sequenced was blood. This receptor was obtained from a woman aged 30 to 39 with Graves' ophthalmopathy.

CDR3 DNA sequence: TGTGCCAGCAGTCAAGAGGCCGCCCAGGGGGGAGAGACCCAGTACTTC. This translates into CASSQEAAQGGETQYF. The chain joins TRBV13 to TRBJ2-5; D perhaps matches TRBD1 (7 bases). V was cut by 6 bases and J by 4 bases, with 21 bases left in between. The CDR3 contains 16 residues. Germline V gives CDR1 PRHDT, CDR2 FYEKMQ (reference sequence).